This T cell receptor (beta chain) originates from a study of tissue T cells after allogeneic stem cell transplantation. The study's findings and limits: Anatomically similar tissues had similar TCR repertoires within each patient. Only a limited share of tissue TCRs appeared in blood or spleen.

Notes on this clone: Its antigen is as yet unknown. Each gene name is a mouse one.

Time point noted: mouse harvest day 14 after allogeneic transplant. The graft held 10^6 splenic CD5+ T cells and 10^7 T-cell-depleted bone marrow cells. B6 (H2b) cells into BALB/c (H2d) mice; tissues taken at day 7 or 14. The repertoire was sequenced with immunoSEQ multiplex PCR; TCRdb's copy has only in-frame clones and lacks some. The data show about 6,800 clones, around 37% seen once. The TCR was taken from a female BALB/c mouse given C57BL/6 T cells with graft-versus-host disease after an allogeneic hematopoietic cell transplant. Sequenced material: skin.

The CDR3 DNA, read in part, is TGTGCCAGCAGTGAGACAGCGGGGAATTCGCCCCTCTAC. Amino acids: CASSETAGNSPLY. The complete CDR3 protein is CASSETAGNSPLYF. The chain combines TRBV26 with TRBJ1-6; TRBD1 might be the D (5 bases). Read data end 1 residue before the CDR3 end; the end is taken from the germline J gene. TRBJ1-6 is assigned to the ORF class and has an uncertain function. V was pared by 5 bases and J by 7 bases, with 12 bases between. CDR3 size: 14 residues. Germline V gene sequence: CDR1 KGHPV, CDR2 FQNQEV (reference sequence).